These 27 T cell receptor beta chains were sequenced from one sample in a study of identical twins. Via MiXCR, TCRdb re-called the 5' RACE reads, giving one row per CDR3 protein. This sample has approximately 550,000 distinct CDR3 sequences; approximately 20% occur once, and the top ten carry roughly 0.5%. These records were also assigned to another study, of yellow fever vaccine responses in identical twins.

The sequenced sample was CD4+ T cells sorted from blood. Every receptor here comes from a woman aged 18-29 years in good health.

The chain has TRBV7-9 and TRBJ1-3, with 9 bases lining up with TRBD1. J gave up 4 bases and V 5 bases, and 3 bases lay outside the gene matches. CDR3 length: 14 amino acids. Germline V gene data show CDR1 as SEHNR and CDR2 as FQNEAQ (reference sequence). The CDR3 sequence is CASSGDRAGNTIYF. CDR3 DNA sequence: TGTGCCAGCAGCGGGGACAGGGCGGGAAACACCATATATTTT.

This clonotype has only a few counts. V usage is TRBV29-1 and J usage is TRBJ2-2, with TRBD2 matching 15 bases. Germline loops: CDR1 SQVTM, CDR2 ANQGSEA. The CDR3 is made up of 16 amino acids. V was pared by 4 bases and J by 7 bases, with 7 bases of the junction left unmatched. CDR3 sequence (DNA): TGCAGCGTTGGGACTAGCGGGAGGGCCGGTGTCGGGGAGCTGTTTTTT. Its protein is CSVGTSGRAGVGELFF.

The V and J genes are TRBV5-1 and TRBJ2-2; tentative D call: TRBD1 (5 bases). CDR3 length equals 17 residues. Trimming took 0 bases from V and 2 from J, leaving 14 bases between them. The germline V gene encodes CDR1 SGHRS and CDR2 YFSETQ. The CDR3 spells CASSLGRVATNTGELFF. The CDR3 DNA sequence: TGCGCCAGCAGCTTGGGCAGGGTGGCAACTAACACCGGGGAGCTGTTTTTT.

The rearrangement uses TRBV10-3 and TRBJ2-2, with 9 bases matching TRBD2. This CDR3 has 17 residues. Germline V lookup: CDR1 ENHRY, CDR2 SYGVKD. With V trimmed by 4 bases and J by 0 bases, 6 bases remained unmatched. The CDR3 region is CAISGLAGASNTGELFF. The CDR3 DNA reads as TGTGCCATCAGTGGCTTAGCGGGGGCCTCGAACACCGGGGAGCTGTTTTTT.

This clonotype occurred once. The CDR3 region is CASSKKMGAEGYTF. The CDR3 DNA follows: TGTGCCAGCAGCAAAAAGATGGGGGCTGAAGGCTACACCTTC. The rearrangement links TRBV21-1 to TRBJ1-2; TRBD1 reflects the table's D call only, with no check against the DNA. TRBV21-1 is designated a pseudogene. The CDR3 contains 14 residues.

The chain recombines TRBV5-1 with TRBJ2-3; 11 nucleotides align to TRBD2. This CDR3 contains 14 residues. V was clipped by 6 bases and J by 1 base; unmatched bases: 1. CDR1 is SGHRS and CDR2 is YFSETQ in the germline V gene. CDR3 in DNA: TGCGCCAGCAAACTAGCGGGAGGCACAGATACGCAGTATTTT. Translated: CASKLAGGTDTQYF.

The CDR3 is CASSSQGSQPQHF. CDR3 DNA: TGTGCCAGCAGTTCACAGGGAAGTCAGCCCCAGCATTTT. The chain uses TRBV6-5 and TRBJ1-5, with D perhaps matching TRBD1 (6 bases). V was cut by 4 bases and J by 6 bases, with 10 bases left in between. The CDR3 has 13 residues. Per germline, CDR1 MNHEY and CDR2 SVGAGI.

This chain connects TRBV20-1 to TRBJ2-5; D may be TRBD1 or TRBD2 (5 bases each). Trimming shortened V by 8 bases and J by 1 base, and 11 bases separated the two germline ends. The CDR3 is 12 amino acids. Germline CDR1 is DFQATT and CDR2 is SNEGSKA (reference sequence). CDR3: CSTTGRQETQYF. The CDR3 coding sequence is TGCAGTACAACGGGGCGCCAAGAGACCCAGTACTTC.

This clonotype was seen only a few times. The CDR3 coding sequence is TGTGCCAGCAGTTTAGCGGGACAGGTTCTTCCCCGACAGTACTTC. Its protein product is CASSLAGQVLPRQYF. The chain has TRBV12-3 or TRBV12-4 and TRBJ2-7, with TRBD1 matching over 8 bases. The CDR3 totals 15 residues. The junction had 11 bases not matched to a gene; V was cut back by 0 bases and J by 10 bases.

A few counts support this clonotype. The genes are TRBV3-1 and TRBJ1-1; no clear D. This CDR3 has 14 residues. CDR1 is LGHDT, CDR2 YNNKEL, per germline (reference sequence). The V gene lost 0 bases and the J gene lost 7 bases, with 12 bases spanning the gap. DNA for the CDR3: TGTGCCAGCAGCCAAGATCGGGGAGCCATTGAAGCTTTCTTT. Its protein is CASSQDRGAIEAFF.

This CDR3 is CASSYSRENEQFF. The CDR3 nucleotides are TGTGCCAGCAGCTATTCGAGGGAGAATGAGCAGTTCTTC. The chain links TRBV7-9 to TRBJ2-1, with D perhaps TRBD2 (5 bases). The V gene's germline CDR1 is SEHNR and CDR2 FQNEAQ (reference sequence). V was clipped by 4 bases and J by 7 bases, with 11 bases between them. This CDR3 comprises 13 residues.

This chain links TRBV20-1 with TRBJ1-1, with D possibly matching TRBD1 (5 bases). Germline V CDR1 and CDR2: DFQATT, SNEGSKA (reference sequence). CDR3 length equals 12 residues. V gave up 6 bases and J gave up 1 base, with 9 bases separating them. CDR3 amino acids: CSAGTANTEAFF. CDR3 DNA: TGCAGTGCAGGGACCGCGAACACTGAAGCTTTCTTT.

There are a few counts of this clonotype. The chain links TRBV6-2 or TRBV6-3 to TRBJ2-1; tentative D call: TRBD1 (5 bases). The germline V gene has CDR1 MNHEY and CDR2 SVGEGT. The CDR3 runs to 15 residues. The V end was cut by 2 bases, the J end by 9 bases, with 17 bases between. In nucleotides, the CDR3 is TGTGCCAGCAGTTACAGGGGAAGCGAAGGTCTTGAGCAGTTCTTC. Protein: CASSYRGSEGLEQFF.

This clonotype was observed a handful of times. The chain joins TRBV5-1 to TRBJ2-2; D is possibly TRBD1 or TRBD2 (5 bases each). Looked up from germline, CDR1 is SGHRS and CDR2 is YFSETQ. CDR3 length: 15 amino acids. Trimming shortened V by 2 bases and J by 2 bases, and 10 bases separated the two germline ends. The CDR3 protein is CASSFRGANTGELFF. The CDR3 nucleotides read TGCGCCAGCAGCTTTCGAGGGGCTAACACCGGGGAGCTGTTTTTT. Full variable domain (rest looked up from reference TRBV5-1 and TRBJ2-2): KAGVTQTPRYLIKTRGQQVTLSCSPISGHRSVSWYQQTPGQGLQFLFEYFSETQRNKGNFPGRFSGRQFSNSRSEMNVSTLELGDSALYLCASSFRGANTGELFFGEGSRLTVL.

This clonotype was detected a few times. This chain links TRBV27 with TRBJ1-6; 8 bases are a match to TRBD1. Per germline, CDR1 MNHEY and CDR2 SMNVEV (reference sequence). The CDR3 is 15 residues long. V gave up 5 bases and J gave up 7 bases; unmatched junction bases: 7. The CDR3 DNA reads as TGTGCCAGCAGTCCCCGAAACAGGGGGAATTCACCCCTCCACTTT. This encodes CASSPRNRGNSPLHF.

This clonotype was recorded a few times. In DNA form, the CDR3 reads TGCGCCAGCAATCTAGCGGGGGGCGATACGCAGTATTTT. This codes for CASNLAGGDTQYF. The chain carries TRBV5-1 and TRBJ2-3; 11 bases line up with TRBD2. The CDR3 is 13 residues long. CDR1 and CDR2 from the germline V gene are SGHRS and YFSETQ. V dropped 6 bases and J dropped 6; count of bases not matched to a gene: 3. Variable domain in full (rest from reference TRBV5-1 and TRBJ2-3): KAGVTQTPRYLIKTRGQQVTLSCSPISGHRSVSWYQQTPGQGLQFLFEYFSETQRNKGNFPGRFSGRQFSNSRSEMNVSTLELGDSALYLCASNLAGGDTQYFGPGTRLTVL.

The rearrangement links TRBV7-9 to TRBJ2-1, with 7 bases lining up with TRBD1. V shed 5 bases and J 4 bases; nucleotides not matched to a gene: 14. The CDR3 spans 17 residues. In germline, CDR1 is SEHNR, CDR2 FQNEAQ (reference sequence). In DNA, the CDR3 is TGTGCCAGCAGCCCACGACAGGGAACGACAGAATACAATGAGCAGTTCTTC. This gives the protein CASSPRQGTTEYNEQFF.

This clonotype was seen ten or more times. This chain links TRBV7-3 with TRBJ2-3; perhaps D is TRBD1 or TRBD2 (5 bases each). The CDR3 is 17 amino acids. V lost 1 base and J 5 bases, leaving 19 bases between the germline ends. CDR1 SGHTA and CDR2 FQGTGA come from the germline V gene. The CDR3 region has the DNA TGTGCCAGCAGCTTAAGCGGGTGGCAGGGTCCGAGAGATACGCAGTATTTT. This sequence encodes CASSLSGWQGPRDTQYF.

This clonotype has a count of ten or more. The rearrangement joins TRBV12-3 or TRBV12-4 to TRBJ2-2; D perhaps matches TRBD2 (5 bases). This CDR3 has 14 amino acids. V lost 3 bases and J 3 bases, leaving 8 bases between the germline ends. CDR3 in amino acids: CASSFRRDTGELFF. DNA of the CDR3: TGTGCCAGCAGTTTCCGGCGGGACACCGGGGAGCTGTTTTTT.

J is TRBJ1-1 and V is TRBV6-1; TRBD1 is a possible D gene (5 bases). Germline CDR1 MNHNS, CDR2 SASEGT. Trimming took 6 bases from V and 3 from J, leaving 26 bases between them. The CDR3 is 18 amino acids. Here the CDR3 DNA reads TGTGCCAGCAGCAACATGGGCTCGTGGGGGGATACAGACACTGAAGCTTTCTTT. Its translation: CASSNMGSWGDTDTEAFF.

This clonotype occurred a few times. The chain joins TRBV5-1 to TRBJ1-2; D call uncertain. Trimming cost V 5 bases and J 4 bases, with 12 bases left between them. This CDR3 comprises 13 residues. Germline V gene sequence: CDR1 SGHRS, CDR2 YFSETQ. Here the CDR3 DNA reads TGCGCCAGCAGAAAAGACAACCTCTATGGCTACACCTTC. It is translated as CASRKDNLYGYTF.

This clonotype was counted between two and nine times. The chain employs TRBV12-3 or TRBV12-4 and TRBJ2-2; D assignment may be TRBD1 or TRBD2 (5 bases each). V dropped 3 bases and J dropped 3 bases, with 11 bases sitting between them. The CDR3 extends over 15 amino acids. Written as DNA, the CDR3 is TGTGCCAGCAGTTTTCGTGGGGGACACACCGGGGAGCTGTTTTTT. Residues: CASSFRGGHTGELFF.

This clonotype has just a few counts. The chain employs TRBV24-1 and TRBJ2-3; no clear D. CDR1 is KGHDR and CDR2 is SFDVKD in the germline V gene. This CDR3 has 13 residues. Trimming took 5 bases from V and 2 from J, leaving 7 bases between them. The CDR3 sequence is CATSAVLTDTQYF. CDR3 bases: TGTGCCACCAGTGCGGTACTCACAGATACGCAGTATTTT.

The chain is built from TRBV20-1 and TRBJ2-5, with D maybe TRBD2 (5 bases). CDR1 and CDR2 from the germline V gene are DFQATT and SNEGSKA (reference sequence). The CDR3 sequence is 13 residues long. V was trimmed by 6 bases and J by 5 bases, leaving 16 bases between them. The CDR3 DNA follows: TGCAGTGCCCCCTTGGCCGGCGGGGAGACCCAGTACTTC. Its protein product is CSAPLAGGETQYF.

V is TRBV20-1 and J is TRBJ1-3, with a possible D match to TRBD1 (6 bases). The CDR3 is 14 residues long. V was clipped by 3 bases and J by 8 bases, with 17 bases between them. The germline V gene has CDR1 DFQATT and CDR2 SNEGSKA (reference sequence). DNA of the CDR3: TGCAGTGCTAGCGACAGGAGGGTAGTGGACACCATATATTTT. Protein product: CSASDRRVVDTIYF.

In its sample, this clonotype was seen a few times. The V call is TRBV12-3 or TRBV12-4, the J call TRBJ2-6, with D perhaps TRBD1 (5 bases). The V end was cut by 3 bases, the J end by 4 bases, with 10 bases between. This CDR3 is built from 15 residues. CDR3 nucleotide sequence: TGTGCCAGCAGTTTTGGGGCCTCAGGGGCCAACGTCCTGACTTTC. Amino acid sequence: CASSFGASGANVLTF.

The chain links TRBV11-2 to TRBJ2-2; D gene ambiguous. Looked up from germline, CDR1 is SGHAT and CDR2 is FQNNGV. V was shortened by 2 bases and J by 2 bases, with 15 bases between the two germline ends. The CDR3 runs 17 residues. CDR3 DNA: TGTGCCAGCAGCTTATTGTTGTTGGGATCTAACACCGGGGAGCTGTTTTTT. Its protein product is CASSLLLLGSNTGELFF.